The entry below describes one T cell receptor (beta chain). Its antigen specificity is not known. No clone much larger than this one lies a single base away; base qualities are absent. The CDR3, from cysteine to phenylalanine, totals 16 residues. Only the CDR3 DNA is retained, 48 bases long and in frame from the first base. The junction shows trimming of 1 base on V and 2 bases on J, and the gene matches do not reach 9 bases of it. CDR1 and CDR2, per the germline V gene, are SGDLS and YYNGEE. TCRbeta CDR3 regions were profiled by bias-controlled multiplex PCR amplification of genomic DNA with the immunoSEQ Assay. The authors' pipeline ran thus. The absolute abundance of each unique TCRbeta CDR3 region was quantified after sequences were collapsed and filtered. Differential abundance was assessed using a binomial (Fisher-equivalent) model and a beta-binomial model in which time-dependent variance fitted from healthy donors was added. Clones with fewer than 5 combined templates were removed, and differential abundance was called for clones with a Benjamini-Hochberg FDR below 0.01. In the beta-binomial model, variance was expressed as a function of the total template count across the two samples, in the form v = (b*log(k)+a)^2. In its TCRdb copy, this immuneACCESS table keeps in-frame sequences only and misses some clones. Where compared with another copy, unresolved V genes explain less than half of these, and the others have no known cause. The DNA gave D and trimming, while V, J and clone size come from that table. The sample profile shows about 81,000 clones; 84% of them were found once. Together, the top ten hold less than 20% of the sample.

No immune events such as infections were documented for the healthy donors during the collection period. Blood repertoires from healthy donors were used as a training cohort for calibrating time-dependent variance in a beta-binomial model of differential abundance of T-cell clones. The training cohort included around ten healthy donors, of whom 3 were female and 7 were male. An age range of roughly 29 to 70 years, with an average of roughly 47 years, was recorded for the donors. Obtained from a commercial supplier, whole blood was collected from each healthy donor at three time points set approximately two weeks apart. For immunosequencing, genomic DNA was extracted from unsorted whole blood. The data belong to a study of identifying expanded T cells in peripheral blood (dated by TCRdb to the late 2010s). As for the study more broadly: Separate aliquots of the same genomic DNA pool were sequenced to produce technical replicates, and four replicates were compared in pairs. The full study reports these points: In all healthy donors, the variance in clone template counts between samples taken roughly 14 days apart rose significantly as total template count increased. The beta-binomial model significantly reduced the number of clones called differentially abundant and the false-positive rate across all healthy-donor time intervals. The binomial model flagged about 1.3 differentially abundant clones between technical replicates, compared with about 16 over about two weeks and 19 over around 4 weeks. The authors expected that over much longer intervals, such as months to years, biological variance in healthy repertoires might increase even further.

The specimen was blood. This sequence was found in a person between 18 and 75 years old in good health. The chain is made from TRBV9 and TRBJ2-7; 7 bases in between match TRBD2. Here is the DNA: TGTGCCAGCAGCGTACCCCCCTCGGCGGGAGCCTACGAGCAGTACTTC. Its translation is CASSVPPSAGAYEQYF.